This TCR beta chain was documented in a study of quantifying T cell responses using KT2 cells. Study summary: Reverse transcription used primers in the TCR alpha and beta constant regions. Under optimum conditions, T4 ligation efficiency was estimated at more than 9.5%.

Whole-study findings and limits: KT2 sequence counts showed saturation when very many KT2 cells were spiked in.

The cDNA 3' end received a ligated oligonucleotide with a UMI. First-round PCR used 4 to 5 cycles and beta primers RC1.1 and RC1.2 covering TRBC1 and TRBC2. TCRdb re-derived calls from the UMI-ligation and nested PCR reads in MiXCR, one entry per CDR3 protein. Of around 44,000 distinct CDR3 sequences detected, 15% to 20% appear once; the ten largest clones hold roughly 40%. Unfractionated PBMC were spiked with known numbers of KT2 clone cells. Fixed numbers of PBMC received varying amounts of KT2 cells. For this clonotype: Its antigen is currently unknown.

The receptor's source is a human donor. The specimen sequenced was PBMCs spiked with cells of the T cell clone KT2.

The CDR3 reads CASRGTGGNTIYF. CDR3 nucleotide sequence: TGTGCCAGCAGAGGGACAGGGGGAAACACCATATATTTT. The chain recombines TRBV6-5 with TRBJ1-3, with 9 bases fitting TRBD1. The germline gives CDR1 MNHEY, CDR2 SVGAGI. The CDR3 spans 13 residues. Trimming at V came to 6 bases and at J to 4 bases, leaving 1 base not matched to a gene.